The clone carrying this T cell receptor (beta chain) was found a few times. Trimming removed 0 bases from V and 5 bases from J; junction bases left unmatched: 5. In germline, CDR1 is KGHDR, CDR2 SFDVKD. The CDR3 spans 18 residues. Individual cDNA molecules received unique molecular identifiers. TCRdb reanalysed the 5' RACE reads using MiXCR and keeps one entry per CDR3 protein. The sample includes about 48,000 distinct CDR3 sequences, 6.2% seen only once; the top ten take around 7%. The sample belongs to a study of early T cells in non-severe SARS-CoV-2 infection. This chain links TRBV24-1 with TRBJ2-5; the match to TRBD2 covers 16 bases. The TCR comes from an adult who was a healthcare worker with PCR-confirmed SARS-CoV-2 infection or an uninfected control (not recorded which). This sample comprised whole blood, obtained at baseline. As DNA, the CDR3 is TGTGCCACCAGTGATTTGCTGGGACTAGCGGGAGGGCCGGAGACCCAGTACTTC. This sequence encodes CATSDLLGLAGGPETQYF.